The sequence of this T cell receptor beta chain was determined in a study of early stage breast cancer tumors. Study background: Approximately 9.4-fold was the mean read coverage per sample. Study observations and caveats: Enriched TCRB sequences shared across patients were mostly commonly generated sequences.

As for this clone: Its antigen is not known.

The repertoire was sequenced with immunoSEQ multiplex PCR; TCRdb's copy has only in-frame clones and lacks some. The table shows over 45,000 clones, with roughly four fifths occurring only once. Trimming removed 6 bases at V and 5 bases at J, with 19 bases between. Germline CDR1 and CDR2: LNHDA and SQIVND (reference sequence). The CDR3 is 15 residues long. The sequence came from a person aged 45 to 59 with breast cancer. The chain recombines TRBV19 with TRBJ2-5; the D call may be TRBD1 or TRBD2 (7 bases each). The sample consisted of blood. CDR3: CASSGTGGGGETQYF. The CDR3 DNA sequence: TGTGCCAGTAGCGGGACCGGGGGAGGGGGCGAGACCCAGTACTTC.